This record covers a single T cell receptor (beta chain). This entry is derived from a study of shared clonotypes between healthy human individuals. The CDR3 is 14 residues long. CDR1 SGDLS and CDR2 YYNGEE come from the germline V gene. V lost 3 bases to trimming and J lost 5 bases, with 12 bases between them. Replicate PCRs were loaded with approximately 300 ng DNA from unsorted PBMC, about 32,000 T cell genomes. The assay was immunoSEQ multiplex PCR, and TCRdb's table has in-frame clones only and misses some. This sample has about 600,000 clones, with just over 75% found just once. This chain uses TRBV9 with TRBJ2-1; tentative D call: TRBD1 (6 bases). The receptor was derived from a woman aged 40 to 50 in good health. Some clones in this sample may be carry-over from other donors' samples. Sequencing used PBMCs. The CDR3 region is CASSDDRSHNEQFF. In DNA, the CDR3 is TGTGCCAGCAGCGACGACAGGTCACACAATGAGCAGTTCTTC.